This T cell receptor beta chain was captured by sequencing in a study of blood T cell repertoires in COVID-19. Profiling relied on immunoSEQ multiplex PCR, and the TCRdb table lists in-frame clones only, not all of them. This sample has 200,000 to 250,000 clones; approximately 86% occur once, and the top ten carry around 2.7%. The length of the CDR3 is 12 residues. Trimming removed 5 bases from V and 6 bases from J, with 9 bases in between. Germline V gene sequence: CDR1 LGHDT, CDR2 YNNKEL (reference sequence). The source of this sequence is a man aged 55 to 70 with acute or convalescent COVID-19. This chain uses TRBV3-1 (or the pseudogene TRBV3-2) with TRBJ2-3; D is unresolved. Sequenced: peripheral blood. CDR3: CASSALGDTQYF. Written as DNA, the CDR3 is TGTGCCAGCAGCGCTCTGGGCGATACGCAGTATTTT.